The 16 T cell receptor beta chains in this list originate from one sample, sequenced in a study of spatial heterogeneity in lung cancer. Time point given: sample taken at primary tumor resection. The study sequenced unsorted whole RNA from tumor, nontumor lung or frozen PBMC. Using its own MiXCR run on the 5' RACE reads, TCRdb lists one record per CDR3 protein. The sample has about 540 distinct CDR3 sequences, nearly 85% seen once. Specimen: PBMCs, collected at surgery. The receptors were sampled from a female donor with early-stage non-small cell lung cancer.

Turning to this clonotype: This beta chain slipped into a library made for alpha chains as a stray read, so its size is not meaningful. The chain has TRBV6-6 and TRBJ1-5; no firm D call. Germline V gene data show CDR1 as MNHNY and CDR2 as SVGAGI (reference sequence). The CDR3 loop spans 13 amino acids. The DNA for the CDR3 is TGTGGAACCGGGCCAGTTAGCAATCAGCCCCAGCATTTT. The encoded protein is CGTGPVSNQPQHF.

A note on this clonotype: Since it is a stray read in a library aimed at alpha chains, this beta chain has a size that is not meaningful. V and J are TRBV7-2 and TRBJ2-5; D unclear. Trimming shortened V by 1 base and J by 2 bases, and 11 bases separated the two germline ends. This CDR3 region has 15 residues. Per germline, CDR1 SGHTA and CDR2 FQGNSA. In DNA form, the CDR3 reads TGTGCCAGCAGCTTAGGGCAGACTTCACAAGAGACCCAGTACTTC. It translates to CASSLGQTSQETQYF.

This clonotype was counted once. This beta chain is an unintended read in a library built for alpha chains; its size means little. The chain carries TRBV11-3 and TRBJ1-1; a weak D match, TRBD1 (5 bases). CDR1 is SGHNT and CDR2 is YENEEA in the germline V gene. The CDR3 extends over 13 amino acids. V was clipped by 6 bases and J by 5 bases, with 13 bases between them. CDR3 nucleotides: TGTGCCAGCAGGGGACCGACTCCAACTGAAGCTTTCTTT. The encoded protein is CASRGPTPTEAFF.

For this clonotype: This beta chain is off target for a library built for alpha chains, so its abundance means little. The chain carries TRBV5-1 and TRBJ1-1, with D unresolved. Germline CDR1 and CDR2: SGHRS and YFSETQ. The CDR3 runs 13 residues. V was shortened by 4 bases and J by 1 base, with 8 bases between the two germline ends. CDR3 residues: CASSQTANTEAFF. CDR3 sequence (DNA): TGCGCCAGCAGCCAAACAGCGAACACTGAAGCTTTCTTT.

Notes on this clonotype: Being off target in a library aimed at alpha chains, this beta chain has a size of little meaning. This chain joins TRBV7-2 and TRBJ2-7; 7 bases are a match to TRBD2. The germline V gene has CDR1 SGHTA and CDR2 FQGNSA. CDR3 size: 15 residues. V shed 3 bases and J 1 base; nucleotides not matched to a gene: 6. The CDR3 here is CASSFQASGSYEQYF. The CDR3, as DNA: TGTGCCAGCAGCTTTCAGGCTAGCGGTTCCTACGAGCAGTACTTC.

Concerning this clonotype: As an off-target read in a library built for alpha chains, this beta chain has a frequency of little significance. CDR3 sequence: CSASAPTGYGYTF. CDR3 in DNA: TGCAGTGCTAGTGCGCCGACAGGTTATGGCTACACCTTC. The chain has TRBV20-1 and TRBJ1-2, with D tentatively TRBD1 (6 bases). CDR1 DFQATT and CDR2 SNEGSKA come from the germline V gene (reference sequence). V lost 3 bases, J lost 5 bases, and 13 bases lay in between. This CDR3 is built from 13 residues.

Notes on this clonotype: The size of this beta chain means little, since it is a stray read in a library made for alpha chains. The CDR3 is CSASRLNTEAFF. The CDR3 DNA sequence: TGCAGTGCTAGTAGGTTGAACACTGAAGCTTTCTTT. The genes are TRBV20-1 and TRBJ1-1; no clear D gene. V was pared by 3 bases and J by 0 bases, with 5 bases between. This CDR3 has 12 residues. The germline CDR1 and CDR2 sequences are DFQATT and SNEGSKA (reference sequence).

With regard to this clonotype: For a library built for alpha chains, this beta chain is a stray read; little rests on its size. This chain uses TRBV20-1 with TRBJ2-3; no clear D. With 5 bases removed from V and 0 bases from J, the gap between germline ends came to 15 bases. The CDR3 runs to 15 residues. Germline assignment: CDR1 DFQATT and CDR2 SNEGSKA (reference sequence). The CDR3 bases are TGCAGTGCTCGGCCTTCGAGTTCTAGCACAGATACGCAGTATTTT. This encodes CSARPSSSSTDTQYF.

Notes on this clonotype: Because this beta chain is a stray read in a library intended to capture alpha chains, its abundance should not be given much weight. This chain links TRBV20-1 with TRBJ2-5; 12 bases agree with TRBD2. Unmatched junction bases numbered 12, after V lost 5 bases and J lost 5 bases. CDR3 length: 16 residues. Germline values: CDR1 DFQATT, CDR2 SNEGSKA (reference sequence). The CDR3 region is CSAHLPSGGAGETQYF. CDR3 sequence (DNA): TGCAGTGCTCACCTCCCTAGCGGGGGGGCGGGGGAGACCCAGTACTTC.

For this clonotype: This beta chain slipped into a library made for alpha chains as a stray read, so its size is not meaningful. The V call is TRBV5-4, the J call TRBJ2-2; D not certain. The V gene's germline CDR1 is SGHNT and CDR2 YYREEE (reference sequence). Trimming left V 2 bases short and J 1 base short, with 9 bases between. This CDR3 is built from 15 residues. CDR3 in amino acids: CASSLSTVNTGELFF. The CDR3 DNA reads TGTGCCAGCAGCTTATCGACGGTGAACACCGGGGAGCTGTTTTTT.

In the case of this clonotype: This beta chain is off target for a library built for alpha chains, so its abundance means little. The chain is built from TRBV3-1 and TRBJ2-7; the match to TRBD2 covers 7 bases. Germline assignment: CDR1 LGHDT and CDR2 YNNKEL (reference sequence). With 5 bases clipped from V and 4 bases from J, the junction kept 8 bases outside the gene matches. The CDR3 consists of 14 residues. The CDR3 bases are TGTGCCAGCAGCATGGGGGGGAGGGGATACGAGCAGTACTTC. This translates into CASSMGGRGYEQYF.

A word on this clonotype: In a library made to pick up alpha chains, this beta chain is a stray read with a size that means little. The chain uses TRBV5-1 and TRBJ2-3; 9 positions agree with TRBD1. The CDR3 runs 15 residues. Germline values: CDR1 SGHRS, CDR2 YFSETQ. Unmatched junction bases numbered 11, after V lost 7 bases and J lost 5 bases. CDR3 residues: CASFVGQGSLDTQYF. DNA of the CDR3: TGCGCCAGCTTTGTTGGACAGGGGTCGTTAGATACGCAGTATTTT.

As concerns this clonotype: This beta chain is an unintended read in a library built for alpha chains; its size means little. This chain connects TRBV9 to TRBJ1-4, with a weak D call TRBD1 (6 bases). This CDR3 spans 15 amino acids. Germline V gene sequence: CDR1 SGDLS, CDR2 YYNGEE. V lost 3 bases to trimming and J lost 8 bases, with 17 bases between them. In nucleotides, the CDR3 is TGTGCCAGCAGCGCGCCGGATGCGAGGGGGGAAAAACTGTTTTTT. This codes for CASSAPDARGEKLFF.

With respect to this clonotype: This beta chain was picked up by a library intended for alpha chains and is off target, so its count carries little meaning. V gene TRBV30 combines with J gene TRBJ2-7, with D tentatively TRBD1 (6 bases). V shed 1 base and J shed 0 bases, with 7 bases lying between them. The CDR3 covers 13 residues. Germline values: CDR1 GTSNPN, CDR2 SVGIG (reference sequence). CDR3 loop: CAWSGQDSYEQYF. In nucleotides, the CDR3 is TGTGCCTGGAGTGGACAGGACTCCTACGAGCAGTACTTC.

Remarks on this clonotype: For a library built for alpha chains, this beta chain is a stray read; little rests on its size. The V gene is TRBV5-4, the J gene TRBJ2-7; 8 nucleotides agree with TRBD1. This CDR3 is built from 14 residues. Germline V CDR1 and CDR2: SGHNT, YYREEE (reference sequence). The J segment lost 3 bases and the V segment lost 5 bases, leaving 7 bases of the junction unmatched. CDR3 in DNA: TGTGCCAGCAGGGGGTGGGGACAGGTCTACGAGCAGTACTTC. This encodes CASRGWGQVYEQYF.

Comment on this clonotype: As an off-target read in a library built for alpha chains, this beta chain has a frequency of little significance. The chain couples TRBV13 to TRBJ2-2, with a weak D call TRBD2 (5 bases). The V gene lost 2 bases and the J gene lost 3 bases, with 10 bases spanning the gap. The CDR3 runs 15 residues. CDR1 is PRHDT, CDR2 FYEKMQ, per germline (reference sequence). The CDR3 region has the DNA TGTGCCAGCAGCTTACGGACTCACCACACCGGGGAGCTGTTTTTT. Amino acids: CASSLRTHHTGELFF.